This entry describes one T cell receptor (beta chain). Its matching antigen is unknown. There are 16 residues in the CDR3. From germline, CDR1 is MNHEY and CDR2 SMNVEV (reference sequence). V was pared by 0 bases and J by 7 bases, with 4 bases of the junction left unmatched. These data come from a study of cytomegalovirus exposure and HLA in healthy donors. Study-level results: Cytomegalovirus status, reportedly, was diagnosed with high specificity and sensitivity by the classifier.

The protocol was immunoSEQ multiplex PCR, while the TCRdb copy is restricted to in-frame clones and leaves out a portion. Among around 250,000 clones listed, 90% were seen once. The sequencing input was PBMCs. The V gene is TRBV27, the J gene TRBJ1-6, with 9 positions matching TRBD1. The source is a woman under 30 in good health and CMV-seronegative. The CDR3 sequence is CASSLSNRGRNSPLHF. The CDR3 DNA is TGTGCCAGCAGTTTATCAAACAGGGGGCGGAATTCACCCCTCCACTTT.